These 30 T cell receptor beta chains were sequenced from one sample in a study of blood T cell repertoires in COVID-19. The table came from immunoSEQ multiplex PCR; TCRdb's copy has only in-frame clones and leaves some out. Of about 80,000 clones in the sample, about nine tenths are singletons; the top ten hold under 7.5%. Sequencing was performed on peripheral blood. These receptors were obtained from a woman older than 75 with acute or convalescent COVID-19.

The genes are TRBV9 and TRBJ1-3; a possible D gene is TRBD1 (6 bases). The germline gives CDR1 SGDLS, CDR2 YYNGEE. Trimming pared 6 bases from V and 0 bases from J, leaving 16 bases between. The CDR3 runs 16 residues. CDR3 amino acids: CASMRGPSLSGNTIYF. The CDR3 DNA follows: TGTGCCAGCATGCGGGGGCCAAGCCTCTCTGGAAACACCATATATTTT. The whole variable domain, remainder taken from reference TRBV9 and TRBJ1-3, is DSGVTQTPKHLITATGQRVTLRCSPRSGDLSVYWYQQSLDQGLQFLIQYYNGEERAKGNILERFSAQQFPDLHSELNLSSLELGDSALYFCASMRGPSLSGNTIYFGEGSWLTVV.

The chain links TRBV30 to TRBJ1-1; possibly TRBD1 for D (5 bases). The germline V gene has CDR1 GTSNPN and CDR2 SVGIG (reference sequence). This CDR3 has 14 residues. With 4 bases removed from V and 4 bases from J, the gap between germline ends came to 16 bases. The CDR3 DNA is TGTGCCTGGACAAACGGGGGTGGGAGCACTGAAGCTTTCTTT. This codes for CAWTNGGGSTEAFF.

This chain's CDR3 is CASSSPDRGYNEQFF. The CDR3, as DNA: TGTGCCAGCAGCTCCCCGGACAGGGGCTACAATGAGCAGTTCTTC. The J gene is TRBJ2-1, the V gene TRBV7-6; TRBD1 matches at 9 bases. Trimming at V came to 4 bases and at J to 3 bases, leaving 4 bases not matched to a gene. The CDR3 is made up of 15 amino acids. Germline CDR1 is SGHVS and CDR2 is FNYEAQ.

The chain is built from TRBV7-2 and TRBJ1-1; tentative D call: TRBD1 (6 bases). Germline V CDR1 and CDR2: SGHTA, FQGNSA. This CDR3 comprises 15 residues. V was cut by 5 bases and J by 7 bases, with 20 bases left in between. The CDR3, as DNA: TGTGCCAGCAGCACCGAGACCAGGGGTACATTTGAAGCTTTCTTT. Amino acids: CASSTETRGTFEAFF.

The chain carries TRBV19 and TRBJ1-1, with 10 bases aligning to TRBD1. Germline V gives CDR1 LNHDA, CDR2 SQIVND (reference sequence). The CDR3 has 15 residues. V was pared by 4 bases and J by 7 bases, with 9 bases of the junction left unmatched. The CDR3 sequence is CASSTYGTGAIEAFF. The CDR3 DNA reads TGTGCCAGTAGTACCTACGGGACAGGGGCCATTGAAGCTTTCTTT.

This clone was seen a handful of times. The chain recombines TRBV2 with TRBJ2-1; 9 bases map to TRBD2. The CDR3 sequence is 13 residues long. Germline V gene data show CDR1 as SNHLY and CDR2 as FYNNEI. The V gene end was trimmed by 6 bases and the J gene end by 13 bases; junction bases not matched to a gene: 10. The CDR3 nucleotides are TGTGCCAGCAGACAGGGGCTAGCGGGATTACAGTTCTTC. Translating gives CASRQGLAGLQFF.

This clone was counted a single time. The V call is TRBV6-5, the J call TRBJ1-3; 10 bases are a match to TRBD1. V shed 7 bases, J shed 2 bases, and the junction held 2 bases outside the gene matches. CDR3 length: 14 residues. Germline loops: CDR1 MNHEY, CDR2 SVGAGI. The DNA for the CDR3 is TGTGCCAGCACCGGGACAGGGGCTGGAAACACCATATATTTT. The encoded protein is CASTGTGAGNTIYF.

This sequence joins TRBV4-3 and TRBJ1-1; no reliable D call. Germline V gene sequence: CDR1 LGHNA, CDR2 YSLEER. The CDR3 is 13 amino acids. V lost 1 base and J 5 bases, leaving 8 bases between the germline ends. The CDR3, as DNA: TGCGCCAGCAGCCAAGGCCCGGGGACTGAAGCTTTCTTT. It encodes CASSQGPGTEAFF.

This clone was picked up one time. This chain uses TRBV27 with TRBJ1-1; the D is unclear. The germline CDR1 and CDR2 sequences are MNHEY and SMNVEV (reference sequence). Trimming stripped 2 bases from V and 1 base from J, with 14 bases between. This CDR3 has 16 residues. CDR3 DNA: TGTGCCAGCAGTTTAGCCCGTGGACTTCCGAACACTGAAGCTTTCTTT. Amino acid sequence: CASSLARGLPNTEAFF.

The chain couples TRBV27 to TRBJ2-3; 10 positions agree with TRBD2. The J segment lost 6 bases and the V segment lost 5 bases, leaving 8 bases of the junction unmatched. This CDR3 region has 15 residues. From germline, CDR1 is MNHEY and CDR2 SMNVEV (reference sequence). DNA of the CDR3: TGTGCCAGCAGTCAGAGCGGGAGGGCATGGGATACGCAGTATTTT. Its protein is CASSQSGRAWDTQYF.

The gene calls are TRBV9 and TRBJ2-1, with D possibly TRBD2 on 5 matching bases. Trimming removed 1 base from V and 0 bases from J, with 8 bases in between. The CDR3 is made up of 15 amino acids. CDR1 and CDR2 (germline): SGDLS, YYNGEE. The CDR3 DNA reads TGTGCCAGCAGCGTATTGGGGAGCTCCTACAATGAGCAGTTCTTC. Protein: CASSVLGSSYNEQFF.

The rearrangement uses TRBV11-2 and TRBJ1-2, with D possibly matching TRBD1 (6 bases). CDR1 is SGHAT, CDR2 FQNNGV, per germline. Trimming took off 3 bases at V and 7 bases at J, with 21 bases between the two ends. The CDR3 consists of 16 residues. This CDR3 is CASSFVFAGTPSGYTF. The CDR3, as DNA: TGTGCCAGCAGCTTCGTTTTTGCCGGGACACCTTCTGGCTACACCTTC.

This chain uses TRBV6-5 with TRBJ1-2; D is perhaps TRBD1 (6 bases). The CDR3 is made up of 13 amino acids. V was cut by 1 base and J by 7 bases, with 10 bases left in between. CDR1 is MNHEY and CDR2 is SVGAGI in the germline V gene. In nucleotides, the CDR3 is TGTGCCAGCAGTTACTGGGGGCAGGGTGGCTACACCTTC. This translates into CASSYWGQGGYTF.

This clone was found once. The CDR3 coding sequence is TGTGCCAGCAGCCTTCAGGGGACAAACACTGAAGCTTTCTTT. Protein sequence: CASSLQGTNTEAFF. The gene calls are TRBV3-1 (or the pseudogene TRBV3-2) and TRBJ1-1; tentative D call: TRBD1 (6 bases). V was shortened by 4 bases and J by 2 bases, with 11 bases between the two germline ends. From germline, CDR1 is LGHDT and CDR2 YNNKEL (reference sequence). The CDR3 is made up of 14 amino acids.

The CDR3: CASIAGTGQPPNYGYTF. CDR3 DNA: TGTGCCAGTATAGCCGGGACAGGGCAACCCCCTAACTATGGCTACACCTTC. The gene calls are TRBV19 and TRBJ1-2, with 9 bases that match TRBD1. V lost 7 bases and J lost 0; bases outside the gene matches: 12. The CDR3 spans 17 residues. Germline CDR1 and CDR2: LNHDA and SQIVND (reference sequence).

The gene calls are TRBV27 and TRBJ1-2, with D possibly TRBD1 on 6 matching bases. Germline-derived CDR1 and CDR2 are MNHEY and SMNVEV (reference sequence). V lost 5 bases and J 4 bases, leaving 14 bases between the germline ends. CDR3 length equals 14 residues. The CDR3 reads CASSPLRGGYGYTF. CDR3 in DNA: TGTGCCAGCAGTCCCCTCAGGGGTGGCTATGGCTACACCTTC.

The genes are TRBV6-4 and TRBJ2-2; 7 positions agree with TRBD1. The V segment lost 8 bases and the J segment 4 bases; nucleotides outside the gene matches: 13. CDR3 length: 16 amino acids. From germline, CDR1 is MRHNA and CDR2 SNTAGT. The CDR3 loop is CASSTLGQASTGELFF. The CDR3 DNA follows: TGTGCCAGCTCTACCCTAGGACAGGCCTCCACCGGGGAGCTGTTTTTT.

The gene calls are TRBV11-3 and TRBJ2-3, with TRBD1 matching over 7 bases. The CDR3 has 17 amino acids. V dropped 0 bases and J dropped 3; count of bases not matched to a gene: 9. Germline V gene sequence: CDR1 SGHNT, CDR2 YENEEA. Here the CDR3 reads CASSLDPPGTVTDTQYF. In nucleotides, the CDR3 is TGTGCCAGCAGCTTAGATCCTCCAGGGACAGTTACAGATACGCAGTATTTT.

This clone was seen more than once but under ten times. The V gene is TRBV5-1, the J gene TRBJ1-1, with 7 bases aligning to TRBD1. The V gene's germline CDR1 is SGHRS and CDR2 YFSETQ. The CDR3 is 13 residues long. Trimming took 0 bases from V and 11 from J; bases not matched to a gene: 7. CDR3 bases: TGCGCCAGCAGCTTGGAGGGAGACAGGGTGGCTTTCTTT. Its protein is CASSLEGDRVAFF.

The J gene is TRBJ1-6, the V gene TRBV5-1; TRBD1 matches at 9 bases. The CDR3 has 18 amino acids. Unmatched junction bases numbered 4, after V lost 0 bases and J lost 0 bases. The germline V gene encodes CDR1 SGHRS and CDR2 YFSETQ. CDR3 sequence (DNA): TGCGCCAGCAGCTTGGACCTGACAGGGGGCTCCTATAATTCACCCCTCCACTTT. This translates into CASSLDLTGGSYNSPLHF. Looking up the rest from reference TRBV5-1 and TRBJ1-6 gives the full variable domain: KAGVTQTPRYLIKTRGQQVTLSCSPISGHRSVSWYQQTPGQGLQFLFEYFSETQRNKGNFPGRFSGRQFSNSRSEMNVSTLELGDSALYLCASSLDLTGGSYNSPLHFGNGTRLTVT.

DNA of the CDR3: TGTGCCAGTAGAAGACAGGGCGAGGGCAAAAACATTCAGTACTTC. This translates into CASRRQGEGKNIQYF. This chain joins TRBV19 and TRBJ2-4; 7 positions match TRBD1. The CDR3 has 15 residues. Germline-derived CDR1 and CDR2 are LNHDA and SQIVND (reference sequence). J was trimmed by 3 bases and V by 6 bases; bases with no gene match: 8. Combining the CDR3 with reference TRBV19 and TRBJ2-4 gives the whole variable domain DGGITQSPKYLFRKEGQNVTLSCEQNLNHDAMYWYRQDPGQGLRLIYYSQIVNDFQKGDIAEGYSVSREKKESFPLTVTSAQKNPTAFYLCASRRQGEGKNIQYFGAGTRLSVL.

This clone was seen once. The chain couples TRBV2 to TRBJ2-5, with D hard to call. The CDR3 is 13 amino acids. V lost 5 bases, J lost 1 base, and 8 bases lay in between. Per germline, CDR1 SNHLY and CDR2 FYNNEI. The CDR3 protein is CASSRERQETQYF. CDR3 DNA sequence: TGTGCCAGCAGTAGAGAGCGCCAAGAGACCCAGTACTTC.

The gene calls are TRBV4-1 and TRBJ1-4; 7 bases map to TRBD1. CDR3 length: 16 residues. CDR1 and CDR2 (germline): MGHRA, YSYEKL. V lost 4 bases, J lost 0 bases, and 5 bases stayed unmatched. This CDR3 reads CASSRGQSTTNEKLFF. CDR3 in DNA: TGCGCCAGCAGCCGGGGACAGTCTACAACTAATGAAAAACTGTTTTTT.

The chain links TRBV6-6 to TRBJ1-6, with D possibly being TRBD1 (6 bases). CDR1 and CDR2 (germline): MNHNY, SVGAGI (reference sequence). The CDR3 is 14 residues long. Between the trimmed V and J ends, which lost 4 bases and 7 bases, there was a span of 11 bases. The CDR3 region has the DNA TGTGCCAGCAGTTCCGGGACACCAAATTCACCCCTCCACTTT. This encodes CASSSGTPNSPLHF.

The J gene is TRBJ1-1, the V gene TRBV18; TRBD1 is a possible D gene (5 bases). The CDR3 runs 15 residues. V lost 6 bases to trimming and J lost 1 base, with 15 bases between them. The germline V gene encodes CDR1 KGHSH and CDR2 LQKENI. The CDR3 coding sequence is TGTGCCAGCTCGCTGGGGCCAGCTAAGAACACTGAAGCTTTCTTT. Protein product: CASSLGPAKNTEAFF.

The sample holds one count of this clone. The chain combines TRBV7-3 with TRBJ2-1; D perhaps matches TRBD1 (6 bases). The germline CDR1 and CDR2 sequences are SGHTA and FQGTGA. Trimming took 0 bases from V and 9 from J, leaving 12 bases between them. This CDR3 spans 14 amino acids. Written as DNA, the CDR3 is TGTGCCAGCAGCTTAACCGCAGGGGTTGCTGAGCAGTTCTTC. Protein: CASSLTAGVAEQFF.

Remarks on this clone: Within the sample, other DNA sequences also encode this same CDR3. The chain combines TRBV4-3 with TRBJ2-7; 12 bases align to TRBD2. The CDR3 is 15 amino acids. The V and J ends lost 0 bases and 4 bases, in that order; junction bases with no gene match: 1. Germline assignment: CDR1 LGHNA and CDR2 YSLEER. CDR3: CASSQEGLAGYEQYF. The CDR3 DNA reads as TGCGCCAGCAGCCAAGAGGGACTAGCGGGTTACGAGCAGTACTTC.

The V and J genes are TRBV9 and TRBJ2-5; the D gene is possibly TRBD2 (6 bases). Germline CDR1 and CDR2: SGDLS and YYNGEE. The CDR3 sequence is 14 residues long. With 4 bases removed from V and 5 bases from J, the gap between germline ends came to 15 bases. The CDR3 nucleotides are TGTGCCAGCAGCTCCGGACTAAATAAGGAGACCCAGTACTTC. Protein: CASSSGLNKETQYF.

The chain combines TRBV7-2 with TRBJ2-7, with a tentative D call TRBD1 (6 bases). V was trimmed by 5 bases and J by 4 bases, leaving 12 bases between them. The CDR3 spans 13 residues. Germline lookup yields CDR1 SGHTA and CDR2 FQGNSA. The CDR3 loop reads CASSRTATYEQYF. Here the CDR3 DNA reads TGTGCCAGCAGCCGGACAGCTACATACGAGCAGTACTTC.

This clone appeared once. The rearrangement links TRBV5-5 to TRBJ1-2, with TRBD1 matching 11 bases. Looked up from germline, CDR1 is SGHKS and CDR2 is YYEKEE (reference sequence). The V and J ends lost 5 bases and 6 bases, in that order; junction bases with no gene match: 9. CDR3 size: 15 residues. The CDR3 loop reads CASRAGTGGRNGYTF. CDR3 DNA: TGTGCCAGCAGGGCCGGGACAGGGGGTAGAAATGGCTACACCTTC.